The clone carrying this T cell receptor (beta chain) has only a few counts. Its antigen remains unidentified. This specimen comes from a study of T-cell memory formation after mild COVID-19. Findings of the study overall: CD4+ contracting clones lay mainly in CM and EM, CD8+ ones in EMRA. Pre-infection memory contained some responding clones, which suggested that cross-reactive memory had joined.

TCR alpha and TCR beta cDNA libraries carrying sample barcodes and UMIs were produced by 5'RACE using constant-segment primers. One entry per CDR3 protein results from TCRdb running MiXCR on the 5' RACE reads. Among tens of thousands of distinct CDR3 sequences, roughly 16% were seen once, and the ten largest hold approximately 40%. CDR3 length: 11 residues. Germline V CDR1 and CDR2: DFQATT, SNEGSKA (reference sequence). Sequenced material: PBMCs or a T cell subset sorted from them (not recorded which). The receptor was isolated from a young man who had mild COVID-19 (a few samples of this study predate the infection). Cell type and time point are not known. This chain links TRBV20-1 with TRBJ1-1; a weak D match, TRBD1 (5 bases). The CDR3 DNA is TGCGGGGGACTGGAGCACACTGAAGCTTTCTTT. The encoded protein is CGGLEHTEAFF.